This T cell receptor beta chain comes out of a study of T cells in Graves' hyperthyroidism and ophthalmopathy (dated by TCRdb to the late 2010s). For the wider study: Peripheral blood was sampled at the time of initial diagnosis, prior to any treatment. Whether ophthalmopathy could be predicted prospectively was tested in an independent validation cohort made up of approximately 19 hyperthyroidism patients plus 17 patients who later progressed to ophthalmopathy. In six Graves' hyperthyroidism patients, the study also compared T-cell repertoires from thyroid tissue with T-cell repertoires from blood. After sampling, hyperthyroidism patients received methimazole starting at 30 mg daily, and ophthalmopathy patients received high-dose intravenous methylprednisolone. A discovery cohort of fewer than 110 patients, 43 with Graves' ophthalmopathy and 55 to 60 with stable Graves' hyperthyroidism, was used to find distinguishing TCR V-J signatures. For training and testing, the approximately 92 patients in the discovery cohort were randomly divided in a 7:3 ratio. TCR Vbeta CDR3 sequencing of roughly 140 peripheral blood samples (over 40 ophthalmopathy, roughly 74 hyperthyroidism and some 17 progressor patients) is reported in the paper.

This clonotype was detected ten times or more. Its antigen specificity is not known. Base quality data are lacking; no much larger clone is found one base away. The paper as a whole reports these results and caveats: Most expanded thyroid clonotypes (frequency above 0.001) were also detected in blood, a finding suggesting that blood repertoires may reflect thyroid immune responses. In validation, the model predicted progression to ophthalmopathy a median of roughly six months before onset, with about 70% sensitivity and more than 72% specificity. A 13 V-J signature model separated ophthalmopathy from stable hyperthyroidism, with roughly 88% sensitivity and about 81% specificity in cross-validation and 80%/75% in testing. No statistical method was used to fix the sample size in advance, and group allocation was not hidden from the investigators.

Its CDR3 holds 15 amino acids, cysteine through phenylalanine. Left in the record is the CDR3 DNA by itself, 45 bases read in frame from the first base. The junction shows trimming of 6 bases on V and 0 bases on J, plus 18 bases between the germline ends. Based on the germline V gene (reference sequence), the CDR1 and CDR2 sequences are DFQATT and SNEGSKA. A patient counted as having stable Graves' hyperthyroidism if no progression to ophthalmopathy occurred over 18 months of follow-up. The hyperthyroidism patients were between 18 and 65 years old and newly diagnosed, with a disease duration of less than 2 months. Exclusion was applied to patients with uncontrolled infections, other autoimmune diseases, pregnancy or lactation. Diagnoses were established on the basis of clinical symptoms, serum thyroxine and TRAb, thyroid ultrasound, and orbital computed tomography. Ficoll-Paque density gradient centrifugation was used to isolate PBMCs from around 9.1 ml of fresh peripheral blood. Total RNA was extracted using Trizol reagent, and RNA quality was assessed on an Agilent 2100 Bioanalyzer.

The TCR beta CDR3 regions were amplified from RNA transcripts. A first-round RT-PCR of the TCR CDR3 used the HTBI primer set with the Qiagen OneStep RT-PCR kit. Libraries were constructed in a second round of multiplex PCR, after which size selection and purification were carried out. Paired-end sequencing of the libraries was performed with 100 bp reads on an Illumina HiSeq2000. The study's own analysis went as follows. SOAPnuke was used to process the raw data, removing reads that contained adapters or uncalled bases, had a mean Phred below 15, or lacked an exact match to the constant primer or identifier. High-quality paired reads were merged using COPE v1.2.5, and each unique nucleotide sequence was defined as a clonotype. MiTCR v1.1 was used to align the clonotypes against IMGT TRBV, TRBD and TRBJ reference segments. Only V-J combinations with frequency above 0.0001, covering roughly 99% of repertoires, were analysed. The TCS score was defined as F50 (clonal expansion) divided by E x V (chaos), with BLOSUM62-based TCRdist calculated between CDR3 peptides within each V-J. Welch's t-statistics and random forest reduced some 510 V-J features to around 14, which were used in a naive Bayes classifier (R e1071). The public sequencing data were trimmed at Q25 with fastp and processed into clonotypes with MiXCR by TCRdb, which kept only in-frame beta chains. Each CDR3 protein appears once, grouped with its most common genes and DNA. The V and J calls and clone size come from TCRdb's table, not from the authors' own analysis. The sample contains about 400,000 distinct CDR3 sequences, 15% to 19% of them found a single time. The ten largest clones add up to almost 8% of the sample.

The clonotype comes from a woman between 18 and 29 years old with Graves' hyperthyroidism. This sequence uses TRBV20-1 and TRBJ2-7, with the D gene uncertain. The specimen sequenced was blood. CDR3 protein: CSAIFATDISYEQYF. The bases are TGCAGTGCCATCTTCGCGACCGATATCTCCTACGAGCAGTACTTC.